This TCR beta chain is drawn from a study of T cell responses to AZD1222 COVID-19 vaccine. The length of the CDR3 is 15 residues. The data were produced by immunoSEQ multiplex PCR, yet TCRdb's version contains in-frame clones alone and is incomplete. The table has some 50,000 clones, over 75% seen once. The chain joins TRBV21-1 to TRBJ2-2; TRBD1 is the table's D call and was not checked against the DNA. TRBV21-1 is shown as a pseudogene. The sample was peripheral blood, taken 28 days after the second AZD1222 dose. The TCR sequence derives from an adult who received the AZD1222 COVID-19 vaccine. CDR3 DNA: TGTGCCAGCAGCAAAGTCTTTTACAGAACCGGGGAGCTGTTTTTT. It codes for CASSKVFYRTGELFF.